One sample yielded the 6 T cell receptor beta chains listed below, sequenced in a study of T-cell reconstitution after alpha-beta-depleted transplantation in children. The library targeted TCRbeta and was prepared with unique molecular identifiers. From the PCR reads, TCRdb called clonotypes with MiXCR, one entry per CDR3 protein. The sample gives 490,000 or so distinct CDR3 sequences, about an eighth of which show up once; less than 6.5% is in the top ten. This specimen was PBMCs from the stem cell graft donor, taken from the stem cell graft. Receptors originate from a human donor who donated a stem cell graft to a child with combined immunodeficiency.

This clonotype was recorded a few times. The V gene is TRBV12-3 or TRBV12-4, the J gene TRBJ1-5; 11 positions match TRBD1. V lost 6 bases and J lost 5; bases outside the gene matches: 0. CDR3 length: 13 amino acids. CDR3 sequence: CASRDRGHQPQHF. Here the CDR3 DNA reads TGTGCCAGCAGGGACAGGGGGCATCAGCCCCAGCATTTT.

This sequence joins TRBV10-3 and TRBJ2-7; possible D gene TRBD1, 5 bases. The CDR3 has 13 residues. Trimming removed 2 bases from V and 3 bases from J, with 8 bases in between. The V gene's germline CDR1 is ENHRY and CDR2 SYGVKD. The DNA for the CDR3 is TGTGCCATCAGTGAGCCGACAGTCTACGAGCAGTACTTC. Protein product: CAISEPTVYEQYF.

This clonotype was observed at least ten times. The chain is built from TRBV6-1 and TRBJ2-3; no firm D call. V was cut by 5 bases and J by 0 bases, with 15 bases left in between. CDR1 is MNHNS, CDR2 SASEGT, per germline. The CDR3 extends over 16 amino acids. This CDR3 reads CASSITVISSTDTQYF. The CDR3 coding sequence is TGTGCCAGCAGTATTACAGTCATATCTAGCACAGATACGCAGTATTTT.

This chain connects TRBV7-2 to TRBJ2-3, with TRBD2 matching over 7 bases. This CDR3 is built from 15 residues. Germline V lookup: CDR1 SGHTA, CDR2 FQGNSA. J lost 7 bases, V lost 4 bases, and 11 bases had no gene match. The CDR3 DNA sequence: TGTGCCAGCAGCTCTCGGGAGGCCACGGGGAATACGCAGTATTTT. It translates to CASSSREATGNTQYF.

This clonotype occurred many times. The chain couples TRBV6-2 or TRBV6-3 to TRBJ2-1; weak D call: TRBD2 (6 bases). The germline CDR1 and CDR2 sequences are MNHEY and SVGEGT. Trimming left V 2 bases short and J 4 bases short, with 15 bases between. The CDR3 sequence is 16 residues long. CDR3 in amino acids: CASSYGAGMLYNEQFF. The DNA for the CDR3 is TGTGCCAGCAGTTACGGGGCGGGAATGCTTTACAATGAGCAGTTCTTC.

The V call is TRBV24-1, the J call TRBJ2-7, with a possible D match to TRBD1 (5 bases). Trimming stripped 3 bases from V and 2 bases from J, with 10 bases between. Germline V CDR1 and CDR2: KGHDR, SFDVKD. The CDR3 is 14 amino acids. The CDR3 reads CATSDQDRTYEQYF. CDR3 nucleotides: TGTGCCACCAGTGATCAAGACAGAACCTACGAGCAGTACTTC.